The clone carrying this TCR beta chain was detected only a few times. What it recognizes is unknown. The data derive from a study of response to subunit inactivated influenza vaccine. Study-wide results and limits: It was the authors' suggestion that each seasonal influenza vaccination recruits few new T cells.

V was shortened by 2 bases and J by 7 bases, with 15 bases between the two germline ends. Germline-derived CDR1 and CDR2 are SGHTA and FQGNSA. This CDR3 spans 15 amino acids. TCRdb redid the calling of the RT-PCR reads with MiXCR, one entry per CDR3 protein. The sample holds more than 700,000 distinct CDR3 sequences, about 20% seen once. Sequenced material: PBMCs from blood, taken about 5 days after vaccination. The rearrangement links TRBV7-2 to TRBJ2-1, with D tentatively TRBD2 (5 bases). The source is a man between 45 and 60 years old who received an inactivated influenza vaccine. CDR3 region: CASSLPGERANEQFF. The DNA of the CDR3 is TGTGCCAGCAGCTTACCTGGGGAGAGAGCAAATGAGCAGTTCTTC.